This T cell receptor (beta chain) emerged from a study of blood T cell repertoires in COVID-19. On the study more broadly: The origin of the acute and convalescent COVID-19 samples was the United States, Italy and Spain. From T cells, B-cell-depleted T cells, or PBMCs came the material, which was cDNA or gDNA.

In the authors' workflow: It was from reference gene primer amplification that nucleated cell counts were estimated. The assay was immunoSEQ multiplex PCR, and TCRdb's table has in-frame clones only and misses some. The D gene and trimming were derived from the DNA, and the V and J assignments and clone size from that table. This sample yields some 180,000 clones, of which around 90% are seen a single time; approximately 7% belongs to the top ten. The V gene's germline CDR1 is LNHDA and CDR2 SQIVND (reference sequence). Trimming stripped 6 bases from V and 3 bases from J, with 9 bases between. This CDR3 has 13 residues.

V usage is TRBV19 and J usage is TRBJ1-3; possibly TRBD1 for D (5 bases). The sequencing input was peripheral blood. The clonotype was recovered from a man in his forties with acute or convalescent COVID-19. The CDR3 coding sequence is TGTGCCAGTAGACGCCAGGGTGGAAACACCATATATTTT. Amino acids: CASRRQGGNTIYF.